This TCR beta chain was found in a study of shared clonotypes between healthy human individuals. Whole-study findings and limits: It was the non-shared clonotypes that had lower generation probabilities than clonotypes shared by all four donors.

CD4+ cells yielded CD45RA+ naive and CD45RA-negative memory subsets. Per the germline V gene, CDR1 is KGHSH and CDR2 is LQKENI. V shed 4 bases and J 3 bases; nucleotides not matched to a gene: 3. The CDR3 contains 15 residues. Notes on this clone: Its matching antigen is unknown. Other DNA variants within this sample encode the same CDR3.

Libraries were prepared by immunoSEQ multiplex PCR; TCRdb keeps only in-frame clonotypes and omits some of them. The profile covers over a million clones, with around three quarters appearing a single time and roughly 0.65% taken by the ten largest. This clonotype was sampled from a man aged 18 to 29 in good health. Some clones in this sample may be carry-over from other donors' samples. Source material: memory CD4+ T cells from PBMCs. The sample's subset: CD45RA-negative fraction. The chain has TRBV18 and TRBJ2-1, with 10 bases fitting TRBD2. The CDR3 DNA reads TGTGCCAGCTCACGAGGACTAGCGGTCTACAATGAGCAGTTCTTC. This sequence encodes CASSRGLAVYNEQFF.